This TCR beta chain was retrieved from a study of technical replicates of blood from a few donors. The repertoire was sequenced with immunoSEQ multiplex PCR; TCRdb's copy has only in-frame clones and lacks some. The sample yields some 94,000 clones, over 85% seen once. The table lists this clone with a count of one. This CDR3 has 18 amino acids. The germline V and J ends were trimmed by 6 bases and 1 base, with 19 bases remaining between them. CDR1 is LGHNT, CDR2 FRNRAP, per germline. Source material: T cells isolated from PBMCs. This chain uses TRBV12-5 with TRBJ2-6; D is perhaps TRBD1 (6 bases). The sequence derives from a human donor in good health. In DNA, the CDR3 is TGTGCTAGTGGAAGATTACAGGGTTGGATTTCTGGGGCCAACGTCCTGACTTTC. This gives the protein CASGRLQGWISGANVLTF.